This T cell receptor (beta chain) was sequenced in a study of cytomegalovirus exposure and HLA in healthy donors. General study points: Some highly shared sequence variants likely arose as a pipeline artifact. Roughly uniform sequencing depth across donors was assumed, possibly incorrectly.

Losses at the gene ends were 0 bases for V and 9 bases for J; bases not matched to a gene: 10. Per germline, CDR1 LNHNV and CDR2 YYDKDF (reference sequence). This CDR3 region has 16 residues. In regard to this clone: What it binds is not known.

PCR employed 60 Vbeta and 13 Jbeta primers. The protocol was immunoSEQ multiplex PCR, while the TCRdb copy is restricted to in-frame clones and leaves out a portion. The sample table sets out 100,000 to 150,000 clones. Nominally healthy donors provided the samples, though records likely missed some immune exposures. The sequence was obtained from a man aged 18 to 29 in good health and CMV-seronegative. The specimen sequenced was PBMCs. The V gene is TRBV15, the J gene TRBJ2-3, with TRBD2 identical over 9 bases. The CDR3 loop reads CATSRDASGAPRTQYF. The CDR3 DNA follows: TGTGCCACCAGCAGAGATGCTAGCGGGGCTCCAAGAACGCAGTATTTT.